The clone carrying this T cell receptor beta chain was seen a few times. Its antigen is not identified. General study results and limits: Tumor memory CD4+ T cell TCR gene usage clustered with blood and lymph node memory CD4+ cells and lymph node naive CD4+ cells.

V shed 1 base and J shed 4 bases, with 20 bases lying between them. This CDR3 is built from 17 residues. Germline loops: CDR1 DFQATT, CDR2 SNEGSKA (reference sequence). The sorted Tregs were CD4+CD25+CD127-/low cells. Constant-region reverse primers amplified full-length variable regions, followed by semi-nested Nested Universal Primer A PCR. TCRdb called the 5' RACE reads again in MiXCR, with one record for every CDR3 protein. The table includes more than 7,500 distinct CDR3 sequences, 30% to 40% detected once. This receptor was identified in a female donor with breast cancer. The sequenced sample was Tregs sorted from blood. The chain has TRBV20-1 and TRBJ2-1; the D gene is possibly TRBD2 (6 bases). The CDR3 is CSARGYRWEVGYNEQFF. As DNA, the CDR3 is TGCAGTGCTAGAGGATATAGGTGGGAGGTTGGATACAATGAGCAGTTCTTC.